These 32 T cell receptor beta chains were sequenced from one sample in a study of metastatic and nonmetastatic thyroid tumors (dated by TCRdb to 2018 to 2021). To prepare the library, PCR was applied. TCRdb lists the instrument as Illumina HiSeq 4000. TCRdb passed the public sequencing reads through fastp at Q25 and MiXCR, retaining productive beta sequences. This sample holds 90,000 or so clones; 8.6% were observed only once. Together, the top ten hold under 9% of the sample. No patient had received any treatment before thyroid surgery. The sequencing sample was made of blood. The receptors come from a female donor with papillary thyroid cancer or a benign thyroid nodule (not recorded which). Some clones in this sample may be carry-over from other donors' samples.

This clone came up many times. V usage is TRBV4-1 and J usage is TRBJ1-3; D gene ambiguous. V dropped 0 bases and J dropped 2 bases, with 11 bases sitting between them. CDR1 and CDR2 (germline): MGHRA, YSYEKL. This CDR3 spans 16 amino acids. CDR3 nucleotides: TGCGCCAGCAGCCAAGAGGCAACGGCGACTGGAAACACCATATATTTT. This gives the protein CASSQEATATGNTIYF.

The chain has TRBV19 and TRBJ1-5; a possible D gene is TRBD1 (5 bases). The CDR3 is 13 amino acids. The V gene's germline CDR1 is LNHDA and CDR2 SQIVND (reference sequence). V gave up 5 bases and J gave up 4 bases, with 9 bases separating them. The CDR3, as DNA: TGTGCCAGTAGTGGGGCAGTGAATCAGCCCCAGCATTTT. It specifies CASSGAVNQPQHF.

This clone was observed at least ten times. V gene TRBV28 combines with J gene TRBJ2-6, with 7 bases identical to TRBD1. The V gene end was trimmed by 6 bases and the J gene end by 1 base; junction bases not matched to a gene: 3. The germline CDR1 and CDR2 sequences are MDHEN and SYDVKM. The CDR3 extends over 15 amino acids. The CDR3 DNA follows: TGTGCCAGCAGCCCGACAGGGTCTGGGGCCAACGTCCTGACTTTC. Amino acids: CASSPTGSGANVLTF.

This chain uses TRBV30 with TRBJ2-2; 9 bases are shared with TRBD2. V dropped 6 bases and J dropped 6; count of bases not matched to a gene: 5. The CDR3 runs 13 residues. Germline CDR1 reads GTSNPN; CDR2 reads SVGIG (reference sequence). The CDR3: CACSAGGPGELFF. CDR3 in DNA: TGTGCCTGCTCGGCGGGGGGGCCCGGGGAGCTGTTTTTT.

Ten or more counts support this clone. V gene TRBV5-1 combines with J gene TRBJ2-3, with no clear D. The CDR3 is 15 residues long. CDR1 and CDR2 (germline): SGHRS, YFSETQ. Trimming shortened V by 9 bases and J by 0 bases, and 17 bases separated the two germline ends. CDR3 residues: CANHVSPSSTDTQYF. The CDR3 DNA sequence: TGCGCCAACCACGTCTCGCCAAGCAGCACAGATACGCAGTATTTT.

This clone was recorded many times. The V call is TRBV6-1, the J call TRBJ1-6, with no clear D. Germline V lookup: CDR1 MNHNS, CDR2 SASEGT. The CDR3 runs to 13 residues. The V end lost 10 bases, the J end lost 5 bases, and 12 bases lay between the germline ends. The CDR3 reads CATRPGNNSPLHF. In nucleotides, the CDR3 is TGTGCCACCCGGCCGGGGAATAATTCACCCCTCCACTTT.

This clone has ten or more counts. Additional DNA sequences in this sample encode the identical CDR3. V usage is TRBV19 and J usage is TRBJ2-2; TRBD2 agrees at 8 bases. The trim removed 6 bases at V and 0 bases at J, leaving 3 bases unmatched. The germline V gene encodes CDR1 LNHDA and CDR2 SQIVND (reference sequence). The CDR3 sequence is 15 residues long. This CDR3 reads CASSGGATNTGELFF. CDR3 nucleotides: TGTGCCAGTAGCGGGGGGGCTACGAACACCGGGGAGCTGTTTTTT.

At least ten counts were recorded for this clone. This chain uses TRBV6-1 with TRBJ2-2; a weak D match, TRBD2 (6 bases). V lost 4 bases to trimming and J lost 6 bases, with 18 bases between them. Germline V gene data show CDR1 as MNHNS and CDR2 as SASEGT. This CDR3 contains 16 residues. CDR3 residues: CASSGLGLAKAGELFF. DNA of the CDR3: TGTGCCAGCAGTGGATTAGGGCTAGCGAAAGCCGGGGAGCTGTTTTTT.

This clone was seen many times. This sequence joins TRBV6-1 and TRBJ2-5; D not certain. The germline V and J ends were trimmed by 8 bases and 3 bases, with 16 bases remaining between them. The CDR3 contains 14 residues. Germline values: CDR1 MNHNS, CDR2 SASEGT. DNA for the CDR3: TGTGCCAGCCCCCGACGGGCCCGTAAAGAGACCCAGTACTTC. Amino acid sequence: CASPRRARKETQYF.

This clone appeared many times. The chain carries TRBV7-3 and TRBJ1-2, with 10 bases fitting TRBD1. CDR1 SGHTA and CDR2 FQGTGA come from the germline V gene. The CDR3 is 17 residues long. V was clipped by 2 bases and J by 4 bases; unmatched bases: 10. The CDR3, as DNA: TGTGCCAGCAGCTTACTGCCCCCGGGACAGGGGACCTATGGCTACACCTTC. It encodes CASSLLPPGQGTYGYTF.

This clone was seen a few times. It may be a read error: a sequence one base away is much more abundant. The chain recombines TRBV3-1 with TRBJ2-3; 9 bases match TRBD2. Germline CDR1 reads LGHDT; CDR2 reads YNNKEL (reference sequence). The CDR3 contains 17 residues. The CDR3 loop is CASSQVSSGGRTGTQYF. The CDR3 DNA reads TGTGCCAGCAGCCAAGTTAGTAGCGGGGGACGCACAGGTACGCAGTATTTT.

About this clone: This may be a read error, as it is one base from a much larger clone. The CDR3: CASSGPRRAQVDSPLHF. CDR3 DNA: TGTGCCAGCAGCGGACCGCGCAGGGCGCAAGTTGATTCACCCCTCCACTTT. The chain combines TRBV5-4 with TRBJ1-6, with D perhaps matching TRBD1 (5 bases). The CDR3 covers 17 residues. Per germline, CDR1 SGHNT and CDR2 YYREEE (reference sequence). Trimming took off 4 bases at V and 8 bases at J, with 22 bases between the two ends.

In its sample, this clone was seen a few times. The chain recombines TRBV6-1 with TRBJ2-1; TRBD2 agrees at 13 bases. Trimming took 5 bases from V and 6 from J; bases not matched to a gene: 4. The CDR3 spans 15 residues. The germline CDR1 and CDR2 sequences are MNHNS and SASEGT. The CDR3 bases are TGTGCCAGCAGTCAGTGGACTAGCGGGAGCAATGAGCAGTTCTTC. Protein: CASSQWTSGSNEQFF.

This clone was seen repeatedly, ten times or more. The CDR3 coding sequence is TGTGCCAGCGCCTTCGACAGGGGGCGAACTGAAGCTTTCTTT. Its translation: CASAFDRGRTEAFF. The chain joins TRBV19 to TRBJ1-1, with 10 positions matching TRBD1. Germline CDR1 reads LNHDA; CDR2 reads SQIVND (reference sequence). Trimming cost V 9 bases and J 5 bases; bases outside gene matches: 9. The CDR3 loop spans 14 amino acids.

At least ten counts were recorded for this clone. This rearrangement joins TRBV3-1 to TRBJ1-1; no reliable D call. This CDR3 spans 12 amino acids. The V end lost 3 bases, the J end lost 2 bases, and 4 bases lay between the germline ends. Germline V gene data show CDR1 as LGHDT and CDR2 as YNNKEL (reference sequence). The CDR3: CASSQGNTEAFF. The CDR3 nucleotides are TGTGCCAGCAGCCAGGGAAACACTGAAGCTTTCTTT.

This clone was observed at least ten times. The chain is built from TRBV3-1 and TRBJ1-2; 7 bases align to TRBD1. The length of the CDR3 is 16 residues. Germline V lookup: CDR1 LGHDT, CDR2 YNNKEL (reference sequence). Germline trimming cut 0 bases from V and 6 bases from J; bases unmatched to any gene: 10. The CDR3 here is CASSQEGAGGRDGYTF. The CDR3 DNA reads TGTGCCAGCAGCCAAGAAGGGGCAGGGGGAAGGGATGGCTACACCTTC.

There are many counts of this clone. The chain recombines TRBV20-1 with TRBJ2-7; TRBD2 matches at 11 bases. The V segment lost 6 bases and the J segment 2 bases; nucleotides outside the gene matches: 6. The CDR3 sequence is 14 residues long. Germline CDR1 is DFQATT and CDR2 is SNEGSKA (reference sequence). DNA for the CDR3: TGCAGTGCAGCTCTAGCGGGGGGCCCCTACGAGCAGTACTTC. Translation gives CSAALAGGPYEQYF.

The chain joins TRBV12-3 or TRBV12-4 to TRBJ2-7, with D uncertain. CDR3 length: 11 residues. The V gene lost 5 bases and the J gene lost 5 bases, with 7 bases spanning the gap. The CDR3 region is CASSLLDEQYF. CDR3 nucleotide sequence: TGTGCCAGCAGTCTCCTAGACGAGCAGTACTTC.

The chain employs TRBV20-1 and TRBJ1-1, with D uncertain. CDR1 and CDR2 from the germline V gene are DFQATT and SNEGSKA (reference sequence). The CDR3 sequence is 12 residues long. V was cut by 5 bases and J by 1 base, with 8 bases left in between. In DNA, the CDR3 is TGCAGTGCTCGAAGACAGAACACTGAAGCTTTCTTT. Its translation is CSARRQNTEAFF.

The gene calls are TRBV20-1 and TRBJ2-1; 12 bases are a match to TRBD1. Losses at the gene ends were 6 bases for V and 4 bases for J; bases not matched to a gene: 16. The CDR3 is 18 residues long. Per the germline V gene, CDR1 is DFQATT and CDR2 is SNEGSKA (reference sequence). The CDR3 coding sequence is TGCAGTGCCCATAAGTCGGGACAGGGGGCTTTTGCGTACAATGAGCAGTTCTTC. This encodes CSAHKSGQGAFAYNEQFF.

This clone has ten or more counts. The chain recombines TRBV3-1 with TRBJ2-2; D call uncertain. The CDR3 is 12 amino acids. The germline V gene has CDR1 LGHDT and CDR2 YNNKEL (reference sequence). Trimming pared 5 bases from V and 3 bases from J, leaving 4 bases between. For the CDR3, the DNA is TGTGCCAGCAGCTCCTACACCGGGGAGCTGTTTTTT. It translates to CASSSYTGELFF.

This clone was observed a few times. The chain uses TRBV9 and TRBJ2-3; tentative D call: TRBD2 (6 bases). CDR3 length: 15 residues. Trimming left V 0 bases short and J 4 bases short, with 12 bases between. The germline V gene encodes CDR1 SGDLS and CDR2 YYNGEE. Written as DNA, the CDR3 is TGTGCCAGCAGCGTAGGGCTAGCGTGGGCAGATACGCAGTATTTT. Its translation is CASSVGLAWADTQYF. Complete variable domain (other parts from reference TRBV9 and TRBJ2-3): DSGVTQTPKHLITATGQRVTLRCSPRSGDLSVYWYQQSLDQGLQFLIQYYNGEERAKGNILERFSAQQFPDLHSELNLSSLELGDSALYFCASSVGLAWADTQYFGPGTRLTVL.

In this sample, this clone turned up a few times. The chain employs TRBV6-2 or TRBV6-3 and TRBJ2-3; TRBD1 matches 7 bases. The germline V gene has CDR1 MNHEY and CDR2 SVGEGT. CDR3 length equals 17 residues. V shed 6 bases and J 0 bases; nucleotides not matched to a gene: 12. The CDR3, as DNA: TGTGCCAGCAGCTACACTCCGGGACAGCTAAGCACAGATACGCAGTATTTT. This codes for CASSYTPGQLSTDTQYF.

This clone was picked up many times. The V and J genes are TRBV5-5 and TRBJ2-6, with D possibly matching TRBD2 (6 bases). The CDR3 consists of 16 residues. Germline-derived CDR1 and CDR2 are SGHKS and YYEKEE (reference sequence). Trimming took off 4 bases at V and 0 bases at J, with 11 bases between the two ends. For the CDR3, the DNA is TGTGCCAGCAGCCTGGTGGGGGGCTCTGGGGCCAACGTCCTGACTTTC. Translation: CASSLVGGSGANVLTF.

Concerning this clone: This may arise from a read error, as a much more abundant clone is one base away. This chain uses TRBV5-6 with TRBJ1-2; possible D gene TRBD1, 5 bases. Trimming took off 0 bases at V and 8 bases at J, with 14 bases between the two ends. Per the germline V gene, CDR1 is SGHDT and CDR2 is YYEEEE. The CDR3 contains 14 residues. This CDR3 is CASSLDRWRGGYTF. The CDR3 coding sequence is TGTGCCAGCAGCTTGGACAGGTGGAGAGGAGGCTACACCTTC.

The V gene is TRBV5-6, the J gene TRBJ1-2; D uncertain. The CDR3 runs to 13 residues. CDR1 and CDR2 from the germline V gene are SGHDT and YYEEEE. Between the trimmed V and J ends, which lost 0 bases and 4 bases, there was a span of 7 bases. The CDR3: CASSLGGTYGYTF. CDR3 nucleotide sequence: TGTGCCAGCAGCTTGGGAGGAACCTATGGCTACACCTTC.

This clone was observed at least ten times. The chain uses TRBV7-2 and TRBJ2-5, with D perhaps TRBD2 (7 bases). The CDR3 spans 17 residues. Per germline, CDR1 SGHTA and CDR2 FQGNSA. V lost 5 bases to trimming and J lost 1 base, with 20 bases between them. This CDR3 reads CASSLLGRGAGQETQYF. The CDR3 region has the DNA TGTGCCAGCAGCCTCTTAGGTCGGGGGGCAGGCCAAGAGACCCAGTACTTC.

The rearrangement joins TRBV27 to TRBJ2-7, with D hard to call. The germline gives CDR1 MNHEY, CDR2 SMNVEV (reference sequence). This CDR3 comprises 13 residues. V gave up 5 bases and J gave up 2 bases, with 10 bases separating them. DNA for the CDR3: TGTGCCAGCAGTCTCCGAGGACCCTACGAGCAGTACTTC. Amino acid sequence: CASSLRGPYEQYF.

In the case of this clone: This may stem from a read error, because a much larger clone lies one nucleotide away. Other DNA variants within this sample encode the same CDR3. The chain couples TRBV3-1 to TRBJ1-5; 7 bases agree with TRBD1. CDR1 and CDR2 (germline): LGHDT, YNNKEL (reference sequence). CDR3 length: 16 amino acids. CDR3 DNA: TGTGCCAGCAGCCAGTCAGGGGGACATAGCAATCAGCCCCAACATTTT. Encoded protein: CASSQSGGHSNQPQHF.

The V and J genes are TRBV11-2 and TRBJ2-7, with D uncertain. This CDR3 has 16 residues. Germline V CDR1 and CDR2: SGHAT, FQNNGV. Trimming removed 0 bases at V and 0 bases at J, with 12 bases between. The CDR3 DNA reads as TGTGCCAGCAGCTTAGAGGCGGTCCCCTTCTCCTACGAGCAGTACTTC. Protein: CASSLEAVPFSYEQYF.

The CDR3 here is CASRWGEAGNTIYF. The CDR3 DNA sequence: TGTGCCAGCAGATGGGGGGAGGCTGGAAACACCATATATTTT. The rearrangement links TRBV6-4 to TRBJ1-3; a possible D gene is TRBD1 (5 bases). The CDR3 extends over 14 amino acids. Germline CDR1 MRHNA, CDR2 SNTAGT. V lost 6 bases, J lost 2 bases, and 11 bases lay in between.

The chain has TRBV6-5 and TRBJ2-3; 11 bases fit TRBD1. From germline, CDR1 is MNHEY and CDR2 SVGAGI. This CDR3 region has 18 residues. V lost 0 bases and J lost 5; bases outside the gene matches: 10. CDR3 amino acids: CASSYSIRTGGTVDTQYF. Written as DNA, the CDR3 is TGTGCCAGCAGTTACTCGATCCGGACAGGGGGCACCGTAGATACGCAGTATTTT.